The clone carrying this TCR beta chain was recorded a few times. Germline CDR1 reads SNHLY; CDR2 reads FYNNEI. Trimming pared 8 bases from V and 10 bases from J, leaving 18 bases between. The CDR3 totals 14 residues. This entry belongs to a study of blood T cell repertoires in COVID-19. Across the whole study: From the United States, Italy and Spain came samples of acute and convalescent COVID-19.

Repertoires were generated with immunoSEQ multiplex PCR, while TCRdb's copy carries only in-frame clones and drops some. The sample contains over 85,000 clones, approximately 86% of which appear only once. The sequenced sample was peripheral blood. The chain employs TRBV2 and TRBJ1-6; no clear D gene. This TCR came from a human donor in a cohort sampled during active COVID-19. The CDR3 sequence is CASGRVEGRSPLHF. CDR3 in DNA: TGTGCCAGCGGCCGGGTGGAGGGTAGGTCACCCCTCCACTTT.